A single sample is the source of the 9 T cell receptor beta chains below, sequenced in a study of T cells after yellow fever vaccination. TCRdb reprocessed the 5' RACE reads via MiXCR and lists one record per CDR3 protein. The top ten hold approximately 16% of the sample, which has approximately 510,000 distinct CDR3 sequences, 21% seen once. This material consisted of PBMCs, taken 20 to 25 days after the first yellow fever vaccination. The receptors were gathered from a man aged 18 to 29 who received the YFV17D yellow fever vaccine.

This clonotype has just a few counts. The chain recombines TRBV12-3 or TRBV12-4 with TRBJ2-7; D possibly matches TRBD1 or TRBD2 (5 bases each). V lost 4 bases and J 2 bases, leaving 12 bases between the germline ends. This CDR3 spans 14 amino acids. The CDR3 protein is CASSSWDGAYEQYF. Written as DNA, the CDR3 is TGTGCCAGCAGTTCCTGGGACGGGGCCTACGAGCAGTACTTC.

This chain links TRBV4-2 with TRBJ2-7, with D possibly being TRBD1 or TRBD2 (7 bases each). This CDR3 region has 12 residues. Looked up from germline, CDR1 is LGHNA and CDR2 is YNFKEQ. Trimming left V 3 bases short and J 9 bases short, with 12 bases between. CDR3 region: CASSHAGGVQYF. The DNA for the CDR3 is TGTGCCAGCAGCCATGCAGGGGGGGTGCAGTACTTC.

This chain connects TRBV10-3 to TRBJ2-7, with unresolved D. The germline V and J ends were trimmed by 3 bases and 1 base, with 7 bases remaining between them. Germline V gives CDR1 ENHRY, CDR2 SYGVKD. The length of the CDR3 is 13 residues. In nucleotides, the CDR3 is TGTGCCATCAGTGAAGGACGATCCTACGAGCAGTACTTC. It encodes CAISEGRSYEQYF.

The genes are TRBV10-3 and TRBJ2-3; no reliable D call. This CDR3 has 15 amino acids. Germline loops: CDR1 ENHRY, CDR2 SYGVKD. Trimming took 1 base from V and 2 from J, leaving 10 bases between them. The DNA of the CDR3 is TGTGCCATCAGTGAGTTCCAGCGACACACAGATACGCAGTATTTT. Its protein is CAISEFQRHTDTQYF.

The V call is TRBV15, the J call TRBJ1-5; no firm D call. The V and J ends lost 0 bases and 7 bases respectively, with 7 bases between them. CDR3 length equals 13 residues. Germline CDR1 is LNHNV and CDR2 is YYDKDF (reference sequence). The CDR3 protein is CATSRDFVQPQHF. CDR3 sequence (DNA): TGTGCCACCAGCAGAGATTTTGTGCAGCCCCAGCATTTT.

This clonotype was observed a few times. This chain joins TRBV12-3 or TRBV12-4 and TRBJ2-3; 7 nucleotides line up with TRBD2. V dropped 6 bases and J dropped 0; count of bases not matched to a gene: 3. The CDR3 spans 14 residues. The CDR3 region is CASRRTSSTDTQYF. The CDR3 nucleotides read TGTGCCAGCAGACGGACTAGTAGCACAGATACGCAGTATTTT.

The chain has TRBV18 and TRBJ2-3; D may correspond to TRBD1 or TRBD2 (6 bases each). The CDR3 spans 15 residues. Germline V CDR1 and CDR2: KGHSH, LQKENI. Between the trimmed V and J ends, which lost 3 bases and 2 bases, there was a span of 12 bases. CDR3: CASSPLGGFTDTQYF. The CDR3 DNA is TGTGCCAGCTCACCCCTGGGGGGCTTCACAGATACGCAGTATTTT.

This clonotype turned up a few times. The V call is TRBV6-5, the J call TRBJ1-5; 9 bases fit TRBD1. The length of the CDR3 is 18 residues. Trimming at V came to 2 bases and at J to 0 bases, leaving 8 bases not matched to a gene. From germline, CDR1 is MNHEY and CDR2 SVGAGI. The CDR3, as DNA: TGTGCCAGCAGTTACCCGCACAGGGGGCGCGGTAGCAATCAGCCCCAGCATTTT. Protein: CASSYPHRGRGSNQPQHF.

The V gene is TRBV4-2, the J gene TRBJ1-5, with 10 nucleotides matching TRBD1. Trimming removed 0 bases from V and 9 bases from J; junction bases left unmatched: 5. The CDR3 covers 15 residues. Germline assignment: CDR1 LGHNA and CDR2 YNFKEQ. CDR3 sequence (DNA): TGTGCCAGCAGCCAAGATCCGGGACAGGGGTCGCCCCAGCATTTT. Its protein product is CASSQDPGQGSPQHF.